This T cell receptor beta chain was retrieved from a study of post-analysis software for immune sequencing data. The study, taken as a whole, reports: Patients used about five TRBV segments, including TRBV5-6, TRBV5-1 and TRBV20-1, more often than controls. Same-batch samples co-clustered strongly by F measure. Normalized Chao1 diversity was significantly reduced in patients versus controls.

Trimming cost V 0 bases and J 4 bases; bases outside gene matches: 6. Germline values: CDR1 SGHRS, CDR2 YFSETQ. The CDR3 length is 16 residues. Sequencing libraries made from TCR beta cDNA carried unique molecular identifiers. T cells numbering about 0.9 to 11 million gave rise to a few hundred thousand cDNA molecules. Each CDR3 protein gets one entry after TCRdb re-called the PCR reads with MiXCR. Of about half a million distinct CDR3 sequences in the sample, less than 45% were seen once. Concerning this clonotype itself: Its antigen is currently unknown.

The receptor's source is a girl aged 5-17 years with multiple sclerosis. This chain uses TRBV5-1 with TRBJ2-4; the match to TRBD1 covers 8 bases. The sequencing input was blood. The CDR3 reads CASSLGADRAKNIQYF. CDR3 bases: TGCGCCAGCAGCTTGGGGGCGGACAGGGCAAAAAACATTCAGTACTTC.